What follows are 23 T cell receptor beta chains derived from one specimen sequenced in a study of Ad26.COV2.S vaccination and SARS-CoV-2 variants (dated by TCRdb to the early 2020s). The library relied on the immunoSEQ multiplex PCR assay. TCRdb mirrors the immuneACCESS table, restricted to in-frame sequences. Some clones are absent from its copies; in checked studies, under half trace to an unresolved V gene, and the reason for the others is unknown. Within this sample are some 330,000 clones, with roughly 90% of them counted one time only. The ten largest clones represent around 5% of the sample. What the treatment or condition label conveys for this sample: about 20 received Ad26.COV2.S at low or high dose, single or two shots; several received placebo; per-sample allocation not given. For vaccine and placebo recipients, repertoires were sequenced using samples collected on day 63 after the first injection.

Material: peripheral blood, obtained in a trial of Ad26.COV2.S vaccine versus placebo. Receptors originate from a person between 18 and 59 years old who received the Ad26.COV2.S COVID-19 vaccine or a placebo.

The CDR3 loop is CASSSFGGLAGLEQYF. CDR3 DNA: TGTGCCAGCAGCTCCTTCGGGGGACTAGCGGGCCTAGAGCAGTACTTC. The chain has TRBV14 and TRBJ2-7; 12 bases are shared with TRBD2. Looked up from germline, CDR1 is SGHDN and CDR2 is FVKESK. The CDR3 totals 16 residues. Germline trimming cut 5 bases from V and 7 bases from J; bases unmatched to any gene: 12.

This rearrangement joins TRBV4-3 to TRBJ1-1; D gene uncertain. Germline CDR1 and CDR2: LGHNA and YSLEER. Trimming pared 1 base from V and 2 bases from J, leaving 8 bases between. The CDR3 spans 14 residues. The CDR3 coding sequence is TGCGCCAGCAGCCAAGGTCTGAGAAACACTGAAGCTTTCTTT. This gives the protein CASSQGLRNTEAFF.

V and J are TRBV6-5 and TRBJ1-2, with D perhaps TRBD1 (6 bases). The CDR3 totals 14 residues. V was shortened by 5 bases and J by 8 bases, with 18 bases between the two germline ends. The germline V gene encodes CDR1 MNHEY and CDR2 SVGAGI. The CDR3 DNA is TGTGCCAGCAGTCGAGGCGTGCAGGGGCACGGCTACACCTTC. It encodes CASSRGVQGHGYTF.

The chain links TRBV5-6 to TRBJ1-1, with D uncertain. V lost 2 bases, J lost 8 bases, and 7 bases lay in between. In germline, CDR1 is SGHDT, CDR2 YYEEEE. The CDR3 is made up of 11 amino acids. For the CDR3, the DNA is TGTGCCAGCAGCTTCGGGGAGGAAGCTTTCTTT. The encoded protein is CASSFGEEAFF. The full variable domain, rest sourced from reference TRBV5-6 and TRBJ1-1, is DAGVTQSPTHLIKTRGQQVTLRCSPKSGHDTVSWYQQALGQGPQFIFQYYEEEERQRGNFPDRFSGHQFPNYSSELNVNALLLGDSALYLCASSFGEEAFFGQGTRLTVV.

V gene TRBV7-2 combines with J gene TRBJ1-3; D gene unclear. The CDR3 consists of 14 residues. Trimming removed 2 bases at V and 7 bases at J, with 12 bases between. CDR1 is SGHTA, CDR2 FQGNSA, per germline. CDR3 sequence (DNA): TGTGCCAGCAGCTTACTGACCGGTTGGAACACCATATATTTT. It encodes CASSLLTGWNTIYF.

The chain carries TRBV10-3 and TRBJ2-3, with 7 bases that match TRBD2. From germline, CDR1 is ENHRY and CDR2 SYGVKD. There are 14 residues in the CDR3. Trimming cost V 10 bases and J 0 bases; bases outside gene matches: 7. The DNA of the CDR3 is TGTGCCACCAATACAGCGGGGAGCACAGATACGCAGTATTTT. Its protein product is CATNTAGSTDTQYF.

The rearrangement uses TRBV7-2 and TRBJ2-3; a possible D gene is TRBD2 (6 bases). Per germline, CDR1 SGHTA and CDR2 FQGNSA. The V and J ends lost 3 bases and 4 bases respectively, with 8 bases between them. The CDR3 sequence is 13 residues long. This CDR3 reads CASSLSGPDTQYF. The CDR3 bases are TGTGCCAGCAGCTTGAGCGGGCCAGATACGCAGTATTTT.

This chain links TRBV30 with TRBJ1-2; D is ambiguous. CDR3 length equals 15 residues. Trimming removed 4 bases at V and 2 bases at J, with 17 bases between. Germline V gene data show CDR1 as GTSNPN and CDR2 as SVGIG (reference sequence). Written as DNA, the CDR3 is TGTGCCTGGACCCCCCCTCTCCCCACAAACTATGGCTACACCTTC. Protein: CAWTPPLPTNYGYTF.

The chain has TRBV6-5 and TRBJ2-1; D may be TRBD2 (6 bases). CDR1 is MNHEY and CDR2 is SVGAGI in the germline V gene. Trimming took off 2 bases at V and 1 base at J, with 12 bases between the two ends. CDR3 size: 16 residues. CDR3 protein: CASSYQSGTSYNEQFF. Written as DNA, the CDR3 is TGTGCCAGCAGTTACCAATCCGGGACTTCCTACAATGAGCAGTTCTTC.

The V gene is TRBV6-2 or TRBV6-3, the J gene TRBJ2-7; 7 bases align to TRBD1. V dropped 7 bases and J dropped 1; count of bases not matched to a gene: 7. Germline V lookup: CDR1 MNHEY, CDR2 SVGEGT. The CDR3 covers 14 residues. The CDR3 DNA reads TGTGCCAGCAACCCGGGACAGCGATCCTACGAGCAGTACTTC. It codes for CASNPGQRSYEQYF.

In this sample, this clone turned up a few times. J is TRBJ1-4 and V is TRBV7-9; D unclear. This CDR3 spans 14 amino acids. Looked up from germline, CDR1 is SEHNR and CDR2 is FQNEAQ (reference sequence). Trimming cost V 5 bases and J 5 bases, with 12 bases left between them. The CDR3 loop is CASSRGTANEKLFF. CDR3 DNA: TGTGCCAGCAGCCGCGGAACAGCCAATGAAAAACTGTTTTTT.

V gene TRBV6-1 combines with J gene TRBJ2-1; TRBD2 is a possible D gene (5 bases). Germline loops: CDR1 MNHNS, CDR2 SASEGT. The V gene lost 1 base and the J gene lost 9 bases, with 16 bases spanning the gap. CDR3 length equals 15 residues. The CDR3 loop reads CASSEGGYPAGEQFF. The CDR3 nucleotides are TGTGCCAGCAGTGAAGGCGGTTACCCGGCGGGTGAGCAGTTCTTC.

Only one count was recorded for this clone. CDR3 sequence (DNA): TGTGCCAGCAGCCTGCAGAGGACAGGGTTGAATGAGCAGTTCTTC. It encodes CASSLQRTGLNEQFF. This chain uses TRBV5-6 with TRBJ2-1; 8 bases are a match to TRBD1. The CDR3 consists of 15 residues. Germline lookup yields CDR1 SGHDT and CDR2 YYEEEE. V lost 4 bases, J lost 7 bases, and 10 bases stayed unmatched.

The chain links TRBV12-3 or TRBV12-4 to TRBJ2-7, with 12 bases fitting TRBD2. Trimming removed 4 bases from V and 11 bases from J; junction bases left unmatched: 3. This CDR3 contains 12 residues. CDR3 bases: TGTGCCAGCAGTTGCCGACTAGCGGGGGAGTACGTC. It yields the protein CASSCRLAGEYV.

This chain connects TRBV4-3 to TRBJ1-1; tentatively, D is TRBD1 (6 bases). This CDR3 region has 17 residues. Germline-derived CDR1 and CDR2 are LGHNA and YSLEER. Trimming shortened V by 0 bases and J by 2 bases, and 16 bases separated the two germline ends. The CDR3, as DNA: TGCGCCAGCAGCCAAGATATAGGGGGGCGGCTTAACACTGAAGCTTTCTTT. Its protein is CASSQDIGGRLNTEAFF.

The chain has TRBV27 and TRBJ2-1; 7 bases match TRBD2. V was clipped by 8 bases and J by 4 bases; unmatched bases: 17. Germline CDR1 reads MNHEY; CDR2 reads SMNVEV (reference sequence). The CDR3 contains 17 residues. The CDR3 nucleotides are TGTGCCAGCTTCCTAAAGGGAGGACTAGTAATATACAATGAGCAGTTCTTC. Residues: CASFLKGGLVIYNEQFF.

The V gene is TRBV7-6, the J gene TRBJ2-1; 10 nucleotides agree with TRBD2. Germline values: CDR1 SGHVS, CDR2 FNYEAQ. Germline trimming cut 2 bases from V and 6 bases from J; bases unmatched to any gene: 4. The CDR3 totals 15 residues. The CDR3 bases are TGTGCCAGCAGCTTACTAGCGGGAGTTGGCAATGAGCAGTTCTTC. This translates into CASSLLAGVGNEQFF.

This chain uses TRBV11-2 with TRBJ2-1; D unclear. V lost 2 bases, J lost 6 bases, and 11 bases lay in between. This CDR3 region has 14 residues. From germline, CDR1 is SGHAT and CDR2 FQNNGV. The CDR3: CASSLRPWGNEQFF. In nucleotides, the CDR3 is TGTGCCAGCAGCTTAAGGCCCTGGGGCAATGAGCAGTTCTTC.

The chain has TRBV7-2 and TRBJ2-1; 9 bases are shared with TRBD1. The V gene's germline CDR1 is SGHTA and CDR2 FQGNSA. Trimming cost V 4 bases and J 3 bases; bases outside gene matches: 1. The CDR3 is 14 amino acids. The CDR3 loop reads CASSSGQGYNEQFF. The CDR3 DNA reads TGTGCCAGCAGCTCGGGACAGGGCTACAATGAGCAGTTCTTC.

The J gene is TRBJ1-1, the V gene TRBV5-1; D is unclear. The germline V gene encodes CDR1 SGHRS and CDR2 YFSETQ. Trimming left V 0 bases short and J 3 bases short, with 6 bases between. CDR3 length: 13 amino acids. CDR3: CASSLAPDTEAFF. The CDR3 DNA is TGCGCCAGCAGCTTGGCCCCGGACACTGAAGCTTTCTTT.

Notes on this clone: The same CDR3 also results from other DNA sequences found in this sample. The J gene is TRBJ1-2, the V gene TRBV9; D perhaps matches TRBD1 (6 bases). Trimming took off 0 bases at V and 5 bases at J, with 11 bases between the two ends. The germline CDR1 and CDR2 sequences are SGDLS and YYNGEE. This CDR3 region has 14 residues. CDR3 in DNA: TGTGCCAGCAGCGTAGGAGGGGGGACATATGGCTACACCTTC. This sequence encodes CASSVGGGTYGYTF.

The chain is built from TRBV27 and TRBJ1-2; 8 positions agree with TRBD1. The length of the CDR3 is 14 residues. J was trimmed by 7 bases and V by 3 bases; bases with no gene match: 7. Germline V gene data show CDR1 as MNHEY and CDR2 as SMNVEV (reference sequence). CDR3 region: CASSFATGEGGYTF. DNA of the CDR3: TGTGCCAGCAGTTTCGCGACAGGGGAAGGTGGCTACACCTTC.

V usage is TRBV5-1 and J usage is TRBJ2-3, with 7 nucleotides matching TRBD2. The CDR3 has 14 residues. J lost 1 base, V lost 1 base, and 0 bases had no gene match. CDR1 is SGHRS, CDR2 YFSETQ, per germline. The CDR3 reads CASSLTSGTDTQYF. The CDR3 coding sequence is TGCGCCAGCAGCTTGACTAGCGGCACAGATACGCAGTATTTT.